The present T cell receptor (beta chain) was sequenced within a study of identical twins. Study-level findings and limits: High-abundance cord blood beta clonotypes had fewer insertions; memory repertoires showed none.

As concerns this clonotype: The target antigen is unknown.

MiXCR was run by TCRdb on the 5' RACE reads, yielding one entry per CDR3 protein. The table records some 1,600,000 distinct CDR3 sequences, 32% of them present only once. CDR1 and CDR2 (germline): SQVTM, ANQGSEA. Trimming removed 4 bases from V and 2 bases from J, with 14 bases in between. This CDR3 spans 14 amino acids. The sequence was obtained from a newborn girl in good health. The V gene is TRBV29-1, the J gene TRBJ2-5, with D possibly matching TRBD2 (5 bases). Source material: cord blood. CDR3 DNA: TGCAGCGTTGGGCGGGTTTACAGACAAGAGACCCAGTACTTC. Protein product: CSVGRVYRQETQYF.